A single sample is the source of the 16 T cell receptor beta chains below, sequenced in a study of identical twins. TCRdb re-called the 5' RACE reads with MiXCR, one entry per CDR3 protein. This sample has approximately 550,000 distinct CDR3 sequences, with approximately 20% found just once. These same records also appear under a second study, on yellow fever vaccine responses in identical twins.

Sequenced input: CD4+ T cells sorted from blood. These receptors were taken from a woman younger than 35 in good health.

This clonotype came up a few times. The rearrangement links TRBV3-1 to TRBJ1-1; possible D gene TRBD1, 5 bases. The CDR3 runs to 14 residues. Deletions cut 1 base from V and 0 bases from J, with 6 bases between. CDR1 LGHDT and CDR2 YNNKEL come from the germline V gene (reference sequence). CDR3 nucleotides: TGTGCCAGCAGCCAAGCGGGGGTGAACACTGAAGCTTTCTTT. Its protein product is CASSQAGVNTEAFF.

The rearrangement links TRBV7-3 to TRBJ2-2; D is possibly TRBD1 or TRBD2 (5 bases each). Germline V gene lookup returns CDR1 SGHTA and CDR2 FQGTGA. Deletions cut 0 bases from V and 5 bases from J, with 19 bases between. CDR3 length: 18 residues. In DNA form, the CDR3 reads TGTGCCAGCAGCTTAACCGGGCCCGGGACGGGAAAAACCGGGGAGCTGTTTTTT. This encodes CASSLTGPGTGKTGELFF.

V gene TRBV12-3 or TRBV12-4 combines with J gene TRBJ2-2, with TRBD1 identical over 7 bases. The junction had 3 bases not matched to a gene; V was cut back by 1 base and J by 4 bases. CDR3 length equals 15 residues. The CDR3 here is CASSLVTGTTGELFF. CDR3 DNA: TGTGCCAGCAGTTTAGTGACAGGGACCACCGGGGAGCTGTTTTTT.

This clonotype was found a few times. The CDR3 DNA reads TGTGCCAGCAGCCAAGCGCCCGGACTCATAGCGAACACCGGGGAGCTGTTTTTT. Its protein product is CASSQAPGLIANTGELFF. The chain is built from TRBV4-2 and TRBJ2-2; weak D call: TRBD2 (5 bases). Trimming removed 1 base from V and 0 bases from J, with 15 bases in between. The CDR3 sequence is 18 residues long. Germline V lookup: CDR1 LGHNA, CDR2 YNFKEQ.

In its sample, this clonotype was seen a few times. CDR3 sequence (DNA): TGCAGTGCTTTGGAGGGCCGGTCCTACAATGAGCAGTTCTTC. Amino acid sequence: CSALEGRSYNEQFF. V gene TRBV20-1 combines with J gene TRBJ2-1, with a weak D call TRBD2 (6 bases). Germline CDR1 is DFQATT and CDR2 is SNEGSKA (reference sequence). V lost 5 bases and J 1 base, leaving 12 bases between the germline ends. CDR3 length: 14 residues.

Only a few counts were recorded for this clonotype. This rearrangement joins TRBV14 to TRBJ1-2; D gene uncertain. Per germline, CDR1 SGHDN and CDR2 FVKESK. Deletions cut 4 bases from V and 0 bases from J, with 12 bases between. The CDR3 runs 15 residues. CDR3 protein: CASSRRASANYGYTF. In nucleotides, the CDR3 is TGTGCCAGCAGCCGCCGGGCTAGTGCTAACTATGGCTACACCTTC.

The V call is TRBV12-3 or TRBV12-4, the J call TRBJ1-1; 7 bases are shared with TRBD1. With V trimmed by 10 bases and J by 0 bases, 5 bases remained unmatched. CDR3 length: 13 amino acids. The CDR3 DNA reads TGTGCCACCGTGGGGACAGTGAACACTGAAGCTTTCTTT. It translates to CATVGTVNTEAFF.

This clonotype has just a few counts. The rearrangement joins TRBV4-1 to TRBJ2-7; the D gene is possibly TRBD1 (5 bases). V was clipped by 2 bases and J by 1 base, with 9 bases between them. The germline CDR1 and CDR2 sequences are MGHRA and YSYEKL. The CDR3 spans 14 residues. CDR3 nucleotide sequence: TGCGCCAGCAGCCAAACAGGCCTATCCTACGAGCAGTACTTC. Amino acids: CASSQTGLSYEQYF.

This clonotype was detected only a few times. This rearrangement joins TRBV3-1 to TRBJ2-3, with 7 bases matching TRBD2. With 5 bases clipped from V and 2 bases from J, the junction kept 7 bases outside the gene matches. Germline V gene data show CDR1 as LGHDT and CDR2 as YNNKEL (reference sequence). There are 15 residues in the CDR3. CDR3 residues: CASSGGTTYTDTQYF. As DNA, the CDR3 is TGTGCCAGCAGCGGCGGGACTACGTACACAGATACGCAGTATTTT.

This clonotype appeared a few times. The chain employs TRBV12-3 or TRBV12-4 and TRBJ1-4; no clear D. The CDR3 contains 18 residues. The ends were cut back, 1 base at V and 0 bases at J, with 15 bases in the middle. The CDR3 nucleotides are TGTGCCAGCAGTTTAGAGGTGAAGACCGGGTCAACTAATGAAAAACTGTTTTTT. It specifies CASSLEVKTGSTNEKLFF.

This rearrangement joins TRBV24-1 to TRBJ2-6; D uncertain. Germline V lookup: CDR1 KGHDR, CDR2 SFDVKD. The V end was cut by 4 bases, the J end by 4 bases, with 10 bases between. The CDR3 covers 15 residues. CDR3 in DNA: TGTGCCACCAGTGACCGCGCCCCAGGGGCCAACGTCCTGACTTTC. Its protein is CATSDRAPGANVLTF.

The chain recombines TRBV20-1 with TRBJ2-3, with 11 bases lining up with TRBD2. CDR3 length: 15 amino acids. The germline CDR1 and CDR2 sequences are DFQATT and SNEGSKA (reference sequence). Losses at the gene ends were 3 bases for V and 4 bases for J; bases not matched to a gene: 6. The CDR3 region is CSARASGGYADTQYF. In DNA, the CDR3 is TGCAGTGCTAGGGCTAGCGGGGGGTATGCAGATACGCAGTATTTT.

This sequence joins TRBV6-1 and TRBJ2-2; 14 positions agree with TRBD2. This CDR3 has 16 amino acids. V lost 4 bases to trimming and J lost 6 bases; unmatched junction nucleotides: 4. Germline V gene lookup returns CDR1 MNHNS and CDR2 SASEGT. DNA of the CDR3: TGTGCCAGCAGTGCACCGGGACTAGCGGGAGCCGGGGAGCTGTTTTTT. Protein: CASSAPGLAGAGELFF.

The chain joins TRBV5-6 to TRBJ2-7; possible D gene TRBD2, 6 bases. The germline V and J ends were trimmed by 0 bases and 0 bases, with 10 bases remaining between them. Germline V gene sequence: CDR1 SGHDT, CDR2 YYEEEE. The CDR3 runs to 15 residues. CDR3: CASSLGGTFSYEQYF. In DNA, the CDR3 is TGTGCCAGCAGCTTGGGCGGGACCTTCTCCTACGAGCAGTACTTC. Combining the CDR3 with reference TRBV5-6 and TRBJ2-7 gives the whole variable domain DAGVTQSPTHLIKTRGQQVTLRCSPKSGHDTVSWYQQALGQGPQFIFQYYEEEERQRGNFPDRFSGHQFPNYSSELNVNALLLGDSALYLCASSLGGTFSYEQYFGPGTRLTVT.

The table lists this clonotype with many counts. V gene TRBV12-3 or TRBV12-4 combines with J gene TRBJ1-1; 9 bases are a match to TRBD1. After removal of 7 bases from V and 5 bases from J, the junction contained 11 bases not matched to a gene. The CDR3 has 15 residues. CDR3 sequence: CASTSPNRGLTEAFF. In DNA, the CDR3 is TGTGCCAGCACCTCGCCTAACAGGGGGCTGACTGAAGCTTTCTTT.

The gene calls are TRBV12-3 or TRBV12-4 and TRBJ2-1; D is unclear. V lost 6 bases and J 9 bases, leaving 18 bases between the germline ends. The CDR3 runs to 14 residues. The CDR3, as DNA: TGTGCCAGCAGATCCGACCTTACCCGTGGTGAGCAGTTCTTC. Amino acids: CASRSDLTRGEQFF.